The sequence of this TCR beta chain was determined in a study of blood T cell repertoires in COVID-19. Whole-study context: From T cells, B-cell-depleted T cells, or PBMCs came the material, which was cDNA or gDNA.

This clone was seen a single time. With 5 bases removed from V and 1 base from J, the gap between germline ends came to 12 bases. In germline, CDR1 is SGHRS, CDR2 YFSETQ. CDR3 length: 15 residues. Assay used: immunoSEQ multiplex PCR; TCRdb lists only in-frame clones, some missing. The data hold more than 250,000 clones, with more than 75% observed a single time. Living in about two dozen US areas, the participants were between roughly 18 and 90 years of age. Assignments of participants to cohorts depended upon their own reported clinical history. Recovery meant two consecutive negative NP/OP PCR tests, professional clearance, or resolved symptoms.

The TCR sequence derives from a woman aged 18-30 years who had recovered from COVID-19. J is TRBJ2-2 and V is TRBV5-1; TRBD1 might be the D (5 bases). Material for sequencing was PBMCs or T cells enriched from blood (not recorded which). DNA of the CDR3: TGCGCCAGCAGACAGGTTGACCTGAACACCGGGGAGCTGTTTTTT. Protein sequence: CASRQVDLNTGELFF.